The TCR beta chain under discussion was sequenced for a study of vaccination and CD4 T cells after COVID-19 (dated by TCRdb to between 2020 and 2023). For the wider study: Convalescent patients had a positive SARS-CoV-2 result on nasal swab PCR, and of these patients, nine had mild disease and one had severe disease. In the convalescent cohort there were six males and four females, among whom were two Hispanic individuals, seven Caucasians, two Asians and one multiracial person. Two doses of either the Pfizer-BioNTech BNT162b2 vaccine (n=8) or the Moderna mRNA-1273 vaccine (n=2) were administered to participants. Post-COVID blood samples from convalescent patients were collected a median of approximately 93 days after diagnosis, with a range of 35 to 161 days. Post-vaccine blood samples were collected a median of approximately 68 days after the second vaccine dose, ranging from about 13 to 250 days. The cultures were stimulated with overlapping spike peptide pools from SARS-CoV-2 and from the common cold coronaviruses HCoV-NL63, HCoV-OC43 and HCoV-229E. Control cultures received a CEFX viral epitope pool as the positive control, an HIV-1 Nef peptide pool as the negative control, or no peptide. In under twelve COVID-19 convalescent patients and a handful of infection-naive healthy vaccine recipients, researchers compared the spike-specific CD4+ TCR repertoire from before mRNA vaccination with the repertoire from after. General conclusions and limits of the study: Among convalescent patients, a median about 86% of the SARS-CoV-2-reactive clones seen after vaccination appeared only after vaccination, which suggests priming specific to the vaccine. The study included relatively few convalescent patients and did not analyze early timepoints after natural infection. An increase in the median number of SARS-CoV-2-reactive clonotypes from more than 20 after infection to 38 after vaccination was observed, but the change was not found to be significant. Of the vaccine-specific clones in convalescent patients, 304 of 307, or nearly all, reacted only to SARS-CoV-2 spike and did not cross-react with common cold coronaviruses.

Preparation of the library involved PCR. DNA from cultured CD4+ T cells underwent TCR sequencing with the Oncomine TCR Beta short-read assay at the Johns Hopkins FTIC core. Genomic DNA was extracted from the cultured CD4+ T cells with the QIAamp micro DNA kit. Oncomine TCR Beta libraries from cultured CD4+ T cells were pooled with unique dual indexes and sequenced on an Illumina iSeq 100. In the paper's pipeline: Non-productive sequences were removed, and CDR3s that did not start with C, did not end with F or W, or were shorter than 7 amino acids were discarded. The MANAFEST web application identified antigen-specific clonotypes by comparing peptide-stimulated wells against reference wells and other culture wells. For a clone to be called positive, the clone needed an FDR below 0.05, an odds ratio above 5, and a productive frequency above 0.1% in at least two of three replicate wells. Clonotypes that were significantly expanded in both SARS-CoV-2 spike wells and at least one common cold coronavirus spike condition were defined as cross-reactive. Levenshtein distances (stringdist) and unrooted phylogenetic trees (ape) in R version 3.6.1 were used to assess CDR3 homology. TCRdb trimmed the raw reads at Q25, called clones with MiXCR and kept productive beta chains. Each entry merges the rows of one CDR3 protein and shows their most common DNA and genes. These V and J calls rely on TCRdb rather than the paper's analysis. In all, the sample holds thousands of distinct CDR3 sequences, and 65% to 70% of those were seen once. 7.5% to 9.5% of the sample is in the top ten clones.

According to the study, the label for this sample's treatment or condition signals: approximately 9-day PBMC culture with coronavirus spike peptide pools or control peptides (ViraFEST assay). The ViraFEST assay, used in the study, expanded antigen-specific T cells with peptide pools and then identified the expanded clonotypes through TCR sequencing. Positive SARS-CoV-2 PCR tests in the convalescent patients dated from March to December 2020, before Alpha, Beta and Delta variants emerged in the United States. Each well held about 2.2 million PBMCs cultured in IMDM containing approximately 5.3% human AB serum and 10 IU/ml IL-2, with about 9.4 ug/ml peptide pools added. On days 3 and 7, half of the culture medium was replaced with fresh IL-2-containing medium. Once the cells had been in culture for less than 11 days, the EasySep CD4+ T cell isolation kit was used to isolate CD4+ T cells by negative selection. Ficoll-Paque Plus gradient centrifugation was used to isolate PBMCs from whole blood, and the isolated PBMCs were then either used fresh or cryopreserved at -140C. Each culture condition was generally run in triplicate wells.

This clonotype was picked up one time. It has no known antigen specificity. Base-call qualities are not available, and no considerably larger clone is one nucleotide away. Just one read gives weak support. V ends up 6 bases short and J 5 bases short, with an unmatched junction base count of 15. The CDR3 covers 18 residues, taking in both the cysteine and the phenylalanine. Only the CDR3 part of the read is kept: 54 bases, read in frame from the first base. CDR1 is given as MNHEY and CDR2 as SMNVEV, both from the germline V gene (reference sequence). The chain is assembled from TRBV27 and TRBJ2-2; TRBD2 lines up with 10 middle nucleotides. This sample comprised CD4+ T cells from blood, cultured in vitro, obtained before SARS-CoV-2 vaccination. The sequence came from a human donor who had recovered from COVID-19. Here the CDR3 is given as CASRRRGVRLAGTGELFF. The nucleotide sequence reads as follows: TGTGCCAGCAGAAGGCGTGGCGTGCGACTAGCGGGTACCGGGGAGCTGTTTTTT.